This TCR beta chain was documented in a study of metastatic and nonmetastatic thyroid tumors. Study-level background: Repertoires were compared across blood and tumor or nodule tissue from malignant and benign thyroid patients. Study outcomes and limitations: Malignant tumors reportedly showed significantly higher TCR beta diversity than benign nodules in both blood and tumor.

Looked up from germline, CDR1 is LGHDT and CDR2 is YNNKEL (reference sequence). This CDR3 spans 16 amino acids. The J segment lost 2 bases and the V segment lost 3 bases, leaving 6 bases of the junction unmatched. The table lists this clone with many counts. Its antigen is as yet unknown. No treatment had been given to any patient before thyroid surgery. With MiXCR, TCRdb reprocessed the PCR reads. The data hold 53,000 or so clones, with 20% observed a single time. The sequenced material came from blood. The sequence was obtained from a female donor with papillary thyroid cancer or a benign thyroid nodule (not recorded which). Some clones in this sample may be carry-over from other donors' samples. The chain joins TRBV3-1 to TRBJ2-3; 9 nucleotides agree with TRBD2. CDR3 in DNA: TGTGCCAGCAGCCAGAATAGCGGGGGAACCACAGATACGCAGTATTTT. This codes for CASSQNSGGTTDTQYF.